This T cell receptor beta chain comes out of a study of T-cell memory formation after mild COVID-19. Study-wide context: The two donors had largely donor-specific TCR clusters. Study-wide results and caveats: Second-wave clones peaking on day 37 lacked confirmed SARS-CoV-2 specificity. Clones that contracted from day 15 to 85 were balanced CD4/CD8, while later expanders leaned CD4+.

TCRdb re-derived calls from the 5' RACE reads in MiXCR, one entry per CDR3 protein. This sample has 250,000 to 350,000 distinct CDR3 sequences, with roughly 15% found just once. About this clonotype itself: Antigen: not known.

From germline, CDR1 is SQVTM and CDR2 ANQGSEA. V lost 4 bases and J 4 bases, leaving 10 bases between the germline ends. The CDR3 is made up of 12 amino acids. Material: PBMCs or a T cell subset sorted from them (not recorded which). The receptor was derived from a man between 18 and 35 years old who had mild COVID-19 (a few samples of this study predate the infection). Cell type and time point are not known. The chain combines TRBV29-1 with TRBJ1-1, with D unresolved. CDR3 protein: CSVGPWGTEAFF. In DNA, the CDR3 is TGCAGCGTTGGGCCCTGGGGCACTGAAGCTTTCTTT.